The 13 T cell receptor beta chains given below trace back to one sample, sequenced in a study of prognosis after radiotherapy for stage I lung cancer. Two-round multiplex PCR on genomic DNA was the method by which TCR beta CDR3 was amplified. Round-one PCR had primers specific to each TRBV and TRBJ gene. TCRdb used MiXCR to reprocess the multiplex PCR reads, holding one entry per CDR3 protein. The profile covers about 25,000 distinct CDR3 sequences, with under 40% appearing a single time and approximately 60% taken by the ten largest. The specimen was PBMCs, collected before or after stereotactic body radiation therapy (not recorded which). Every receptor here comes from a donor over 45 with non-small cell lung cancer.

This clonotype occurred many times. V usage is TRBV20-1 and J usage is TRBJ2-3; TRBD2 matches 9 bases. With 2 bases clipped from V and 4 bases from J, the junction kept 10 bases outside the gene matches. The CDR3 is 16 residues long. Looked up from germline, CDR1 is DFQATT and CDR2 is SNEGSKA (reference sequence). CDR3: CSARPLLAGRADTQYF. The CDR3 nucleotides read TGCAGTGCTAGACCCCTCCTAGCGGGGAGGGCAGATACGCAGTATTTT.

This clonotype was seen at least ten times. This chain connects TRBV12-3 or TRBV12-4 to TRBJ2-7; 7 nucleotides match TRBD1. The CDR3 covers 13 residues. V was pared by 6 bases and J by 6 bases, with 8 bases of the junction left unmatched. CDR3 sequence reads: CASSLSTGLEQYF. The CDR3 nucleotides are TGTGCCAGCAGCCTATCGACAGGGCTCGAGCAGTACTTC.

For this clonotype: The junction departs from germline at one end; a sequencing error may be responsible. CDR3 in DNA: TGCGCCAGCAGCTTGGACAGGTCCTTT. It translates to CASSLDRSF. The V gene is TRBV5-1, the J gene TRBJ1-1; possible D gene TRBD1, 5 bases. Germline assignment: CDR1 SGHRS and CDR2 YFSETQ. CDR3 length: 9 residues.

This clonotype was seen ten or more times. The J gene is TRBJ2-7, the V gene TRBV7-9; no firm D call. Between the trimmed V and J ends, which lost 3 bases and 5 bases, there was a span of 11 bases. Germline V gene sequence: CDR1 SEHNR, CDR2 FQNEAQ (reference sequence). CDR3 size: 13 residues. This CDR3 reads CASSLVNLDEQYF. For the CDR3, the DNA is TGTGCCAGCAGCTTGGTCAACTTGGACGAGCAGTACTTC. The whole variable domain, filled in from reference TRBV7-9 and TRBJ2-7, reads DTGVSQNPRHKITKRGQNVTFRCDPISEHNRLYWYRQTLGQGPEFLTYFQNEAQLEKSRLLSDRFSAERPKGSFSTLEIQRTEQGDSAMYLCASSLVNLDEQYFGPGTRLTVT.

This clonotype has a count of ten or more. V is TRBV24-1 and J is TRBJ2-7; 9 positions match TRBD2. Germline V gives CDR1 KGHDR, CDR2 SFDVKD. V lost 2 bases and J lost 4; bases outside the gene matches: 5. The CDR3 loop spans 15 amino acids. CDR3 sequence reads: CATSDSRTSVYEQYF. The CDR3 nucleotides read TGTGCCACCAGTGATTCCAGGACTAGCGTGTACGAGCAGTACTTC.

The table lists this clonotype with many counts. This CDR3 reads CASTPLLAGSDTQYF. The CDR3 DNA is TGTGCCAGTACACCCTTGCTAGCGGGCTCAGATACGCAGTATTTT. The chain carries TRBV2 and TRBJ2-3; TRBD2 matches 8 bases. The CDR3 length is 15 residues. V was clipped by 9 bases and J by 4 bases; unmatched bases: 12. Per the germline V gene, CDR1 is SNHLY and CDR2 is FYNNEI. Together with reference TRBV2 and TRBJ2-3, the CDR3 gives the full variable domain: EPEVTQTPSHQVTQMGQEVILRCVPISNHLYFYWYRQILGQKVEFLVSFYNNEISEKSEIFDDQFSVERPDGSNFTLKIRSTKLEDSAMYFCASTPLLAGSDTQYFGPGTRLTVL.

This clonotype appeared many times. The rearrangement joins TRBV5-1 to TRBJ2-7; 9 bases are shared with TRBD2. This CDR3 comprises 14 residues. The trim removed 2 bases at V and 4 bases at J, leaving 4 bases unmatched. Germline CDR1 SGHRS, CDR2 YFSETQ. CDR3 protein: CASSFSGSTYEQYF. The DNA for the CDR3 is TGCGCCAGCAGCTTTAGCGGGAGTACTTACGAGCAGTACTTC.

This clonotype was counted between two and nine times. The chain is built from TRBV6-1 and TRBJ2-7, with TRBD1 matching over 11 bases. With 7 bases clipped from V and 4 bases from J, the junction kept 6 bases outside the gene matches. Germline V lookup: CDR1 MNHNS, CDR2 SASEGT. This CDR3 comprises 14 residues. CDR3 region: CASKSGTGGYEQYF. CDR3 coding DNA: TGTGCCAGCAAATCCGGGACAGGGGGGTACGAGCAGTACTTC.

The J gene is TRBJ1-2, the V gene TRBV2; D is ambiguous. Germline values: CDR1 SNHLY, CDR2 FYNNEI. Trimming removed 3 bases at V and 6 bases at J, with 14 bases between. This CDR3 has 14 amino acids. Here the CDR3 reads CASSDESGGDGYTF. CDR3 coding DNA: TGTGCCAGCAGTGATGAGTCTGGCGGGGATGGCTACACCTTC.

This clonotype was seen ten or more times. The J gene is TRBJ1-2, the V gene TRBV24-1; no definite D call. This CDR3 region has 13 residues. Trimming took 3 bases from V and 5 from J, leaving 9 bases between them. Germline V gives CDR1 KGHDR, CDR2 SFDVKD. CDR3: CATSDTQVYGYTF. CDR3 nucleotides: TGTGCCACCAGTGATACCCAGGTTTATGGCTACACCTTC.

Points on this clonotype: A read error is the likely source, as a far larger clone sits one nucleotide away. V is TRBV6-1 and J is TRBJ2-7; 7 positions match TRBD2. This CDR3 comprises 14 residues. From germline, CDR1 is MNHNS and CDR2 SASEGT. Trimming cost V 5 bases and J 5 bases; bases outside gene matches: 9. In DNA, the CDR3 is TGTGCCAGCAGTTACGCGGGAGTGTTCCACGAGCAGTACTTC. It specifies CASSYAGVFHEQYF.

This clonotype was seen only a few times. V gene TRBV6-4 combines with J gene TRBJ2-1; the D gene could be TRBD1 or TRBD2 (6 bases each). In germline, CDR1 is MRHNA, CDR2 SNTAGT. Trimming took off 5 bases at V and 9 bases at J, with 14 bases between the two ends. CDR3 length: 13 residues. The CDR3 loop reads CASSPLGGCEQFF. CDR3 nucleotides: TGTGCCAGCAGTCCCTTAGGGGGGTGTGAGCAGTTCTTC.

About this clonotype itself: This sequence is one base from a far larger clone and is likely a read error. The J gene is TRBJ2-1, the V gene TRBV19; 10 bases align to TRBD2. The germline CDR1 and CDR2 sequences are LNHDA and SQIVND (reference sequence). The V segment lost 4 bases and the J segment 10 bases; nucleotides outside the gene matches: 10. The CDR3 is 15 amino acids. The CDR3 loop is CASSTLAGAPYEQFF. Written as DNA, the CDR3 is TGTGCCAGTAGTACCCTAGCGGGAGCCCCCTACGAGCAGTTCTTC.